The 6 T cell receptor beta chains presented below share a single source sample, sequenced in a study of CD8+CD57+ T cells in acquired aplastic anemia. CDR3 and TCR beta VDJ profiling relied on a genomic DNA template. TCRdb used MiXCR to reprocess the reads, holding one entry per CDR3 protein. The table records about 40,000 distinct CDR3 sequences, roughly three fifths of them present only once. Patients picked for sequencing had shown CD8+CD57+ cell expansion detected by flow cytometry. The source material was sorted CD4+, CD8+, or CD8+CD57+ T cells (not recorded which) from PBMCs. All receptors come from a human donor with aplastic anemia.

A word on this clonotype: A much bigger clone sits one base away, suggesting this may be a read error. This is likely a read error, given that the CDR3 carries no conserved phenylalanine or tryptophan at its end. The J gene is TRBJ2-7, the V gene TRBV6-1, with D maybe TRBD1 (6 bases). The V gene's germline CDR1 is MNHNS and CDR2 SASEGT. This CDR3 spans 13 amino acids. The V end lost 5 bases, the J end lost 4 bases, and 12 bases lay between the germline ends. The CDR3 DNA reads as TGTGCCAGCAGTCCTATTACAGGGTACGAGCAGTACTCC. This codes for CASSPITGYEQYS.

V gene TRBV7-9 combines with J gene TRBJ1-5; D uncertain. The CDR3 consists of 14 residues. V shed 3 bases and J shed 0 bases, with 6 bases lying between them. CDR1 and CDR2 from the germline V gene are SEHNR and FQNEAQ (reference sequence). The CDR3 region is CASSFVNSNQPQHF. The CDR3 nucleotides are TGTGCCAGCAGCTTCGTGAATAGCAATCAGCCCCAGCATTTT. Together with reference TRBV7-9 and TRBJ1-5, the CDR3 gives the full variable domain: DTGVSQNPRHKITKRGQNVTFRCDPISEHNRLYWYRQTLGQGPEFLTYFQNEAQLEKSRLLSDRFSAERPKGSFSTLEIQRTEQGDSAMYLCASSFVNSNQPQHFGDGTRLSIL.

This clonotype was seen at least ten times. The chain employs TRBV7-3 and TRBJ1-1; a possible D gene is TRBD1 (6 bases). Germline V gene data show CDR1 as SGHTA and CDR2 as FQGTGA. Trimming stripped 5 bases from V and 2 bases from J, with 12 bases between. There are 14 residues in the CDR3. CDR3 bases: TGTGCCAGCAGCCGGGGGGGGCTTAACACTGAAGCTTTCTTT. It yields the protein CASSRGGLNTEAFF.

The chain is built from TRBV2 and TRBJ2-5, with 13 bases aligning to TRBD2. Germline V lookup: CDR1 SNHLY, CDR2 FYNNEI. CDR3 length: 14 residues. V was pared by 6 bases and J by 2 bases, with 0 bases of the junction left unmatched. The CDR3 DNA is TGTGCCAGCAGGGGACTAGCGGGGCAAGAGACCCAGTACTTC. Translated, it gives CASRGLAGQETQYF.

This clonotype was seen only a few times. The chain combines TRBV10-3 with TRBJ2-3; TRBD2 agrees at 13 bases. Germline CDR1 is ENHRY and CDR2 is SYGVKD. This CDR3 comprises 15 residues. The CDR3 reads CTSGTSGTSWDTQYF. The CDR3 coding sequence is TGTACTTCAGGGACTAGCGGGACTTCGTGGGATACGCAGTATTTT.

Notes on this clonotype: It may be a read error: a sequence one base away is much more abundant. In this CDR3 the conserved last residue, phenylalanine or tryptophan, is missing, so a read error is likely. The chain links TRBV13 to TRBJ2-1; 9 positions agree with TRBD1. Losses at the gene ends were 5 bases for V and 6 bases for J; bases not matched to a gene: 5. The V gene's germline CDR1 is PRHDT and CDR2 FYEKMQ (reference sequence). CDR3 length equals 14 residues. CDR3 in DNA: TGTGCCAGCAGCCGGACAGGGGAAATCAATGAGCAGTTCCTC. Translating gives CASSRTGEINEQFL.